Listed below are T cell receptor beta chains from one sample, sequenced in a study of beta chain features in type 1 diabetes. Repertoires were generated with immunoSEQ multiplex PCR, while TCRdb's copy carries only in-frame clones and drops some. The sample lists 640,000 or so clones; over 10% were seen once. Sequences were obtained from naive CD4+ T cells from blood. The receptors were sampled from a man aged 18 to 29 with type 1 diabetes. CDR3s include the opening cysteine and the closing phenylalanine or tryptophan. The D gene is left open where the match is weak. Size is stated for part of the rows, as once, few or many counts, or as a class when the clone is expanded.

J gene,V gene,CDR3 length,D gene,clone size,CDR3 DNA,CDR3 protein
TRBJ1-1,TRBV15,15,-,-,TGTGCCACCAGCAGAGGCCCCTTGAGCCACACTGAAGCTTTCTTT,CATSRGPLSHTEAFF
TRBJ2-1,TRBV6-4,15,-,-,TGTGCCAGCAGCCCGCAGGGTCCTTGGTACAATGAGCAGTTCTTC,CASSPQGPWYNEQFF
TRBJ1-4,TRBV4-2,15,-,few,TGTGCCAGCAGCCAAGTTGAACGGAATAATGAAAAACTGTTTTTT,CASSQVERNNEKLFF
TRBJ2-1,TRBV5-1,12,-,-,TGCGCCAGCAGCTTGGACAGGGTGGAGCAGTTCTTC,CASSLDRVEQFF
TRBJ2-5,TRBV5-8,13,-,few,TGTGCCAGCAGCTTGGGGGACGGGGAGACCCAGTACTTC,CASSLGDGETQYF
TRBJ2-2,TRBV5-4,15,-,-,TGTGCCAGCAGCCGGTCCCGGACGGAAACCGGGGAGCTGTTTTTT,CASSRSRTETGELFF
TRBJ1-1,TRBV7-9,12,-,few,TGTGCCAGCAGCTTAGAAGCAGGTGAAGCTTTCTTT,CASSLEAGEAFF
TRBJ1-5,TRBV18,15,TRBD1,few,TGTGCCAGCTCATCACAGGGGGCAGACAATCAGCCCCAGCATTTT,CASSSQGADNQPQHF
TRBJ2-1,TRBV30,15,TRBD1,few,TGTGCCTGGGAAAAAGGGACAGGGGTGAACAATGAGCAGTTCTTC,CAWEKGTGVNNEQFF
TRBJ1-1,TRBV18,13,-,-,TGTGCCAGCTCACCACTGGGGACCACTGAAGCTTTCTTT,CASSPLGTTEAFF
TRBJ1-2,TRBV7-8,14,TRBD1,few,TGTGCCAGCAGCTTAGCAGTGGGGACAGGTGGCTACACCTTC,CASSLAVGTGGYTF
TRBJ1-2,TRBV18,14,-,few,TGTGCCAGCTCACCACCGGCCAGGAACTATGGCTACACCTTC,CASSPPARNYGYTF
TRBJ2-7,TRBV15,18,TRBD1,few,TGTGCCACCAGCAGAGTCCCAGGGGGTGATGCAAGGCCCTACGAGCAGTACTTC,CATSRVPGGDARPYEQYF
TRBJ1-4,TRBV28,14,-,-,TGTGCCAGCAGACCCTCCGGGGCCTCCGAAAAACTGTTTTTT,CASRPSGASEKLFF
TRBJ2-7,TRBV5-4,13,-,-,TGTGCCAGCTCCGTGGACACCTCCTACGAGCAGTACTTC,CASSVDTSYEQYF
TRBJ2-1,TRBV7-2,16,TRBD2,-,TGTGCCAGCAGCTTATCGACTAGCGGGTCCTACAATGAGCAGTTCTTC,CASSLSTSGSYNEQFF
TRBJ2-1,TRBV6-4,14,TRBD2,-,TGTGCCAGCAGTGTCGCTAGCGGGGGGGCCGGTAAGATCTTC,CASSVASGGAGKIF
TRBJ1-2,TRBV30,14,-,few,TGTGCCTGGAGTGGGAGGGGGTTCGAGTTTGGCTACACCTTC,CAWSGRGFEFGYTF
TRBJ1-1,TRBV6-6,16,-,-,TGTGCCAGCAGTTACTCGAGGGGGGGCGTGAACACTGAAGCTTTCTTT,CASSYSRGGVNTEAFF
TRBJ2-2,TRBV30,12,-,few,TGTGCCTGGAGCCTCAACACCGGGGAGCTGTTTTTT,CAWSLNTGELFF
TRBJ2-1,TRBV27,15,-,few,TGTGCCAGCAGTTCCCCCAGAGGGCCTTACAATGAGCAGTTCTTC,CASSSPRGPYNEQFF
TRBJ2-3,TRBV4-1,18,TRBD2,-,TGCGCCAGCAGCCAATCCGCGGGAGGGGGGCCCCGCACAGATACGCAGTATTTT,CASSQSAGGGPRTDTQYF
TRBJ2-7,TRBV6-1,13,-,-,TGTGCCAGCAGTGAAGTAGGCTTGACGGAGCAGTACTTC,CASSEVGLTEQYF
TRBJ1-2,TRBV4-1,17,TRBD1,-,TGCGCCAGCAGCCAAGAAAGTACAGGGGGCTATAACTATGGCTACACCTTC,CASSQESTGGYNYGYTF
TRBJ2-1,TRBV28,13,TRBD1,few,TGTGCCAGCAGTTCTCATTCAGGGGGCGAGCAGTTCTTC,CASSSHSGGEQFF
TRBJ1-2,TRBV30,13,-,few,TGTGCCTGGAGTACAGGCCCGAACTATGGCTACACCTTC,CAWSTGPNYGYTF
TRBJ2-1,TRBV18,17,-,-,TGTGCCAGCTCACCACCTGGACCGGGGGCCGCCGGGCATGAGCAGTTCTTC,CASSPPGPGAAGHEQFF